This T cell receptor beta chain is from a study of OX40 agonist ivuxolimab in advanced cancers. Overall study: The patients' treatment was ivuxolimab, an agonistic anti-OX40 (CD134) antibody. Patients were treated with intravenous ivuxolimab, dosed at 0.01 to 10 mg/kg and infused every 2 weeks.

Findings and limits, study-wide: Partial responders receiving 0.1-3.0 mg/kg showed among the lowest clonal expansion.

The CDR3 contains 19 residues. The V and J ends lost 0 bases and 5 bases, in that order; junction bases with no gene match: 7. Germline loops: CDR1 MGHRA, CDR2 YSYEKL. Some clones are missing from TCRdb's copy, which holds only in-frame ones; the method was immunoSEQ multiplex PCR. In the table there are about 63,000 clones, 80% to 90% of which are singletons. Regarding this clone: Its antigen is still unknown.

Sequences were derived from CD4+ or CD8+ T cells sorted from blood, sampled in a trial of the OX40 agonist ivuxolimab. The receptor's source is an adult with an advanced solid tumor such as melanoma, head and neck, liver or kidney cancer. V gene TRBV4-1 combines with J gene TRBJ2-2; 15 bases map to TRBD2. CDR3 nucleotide sequence: TGCGCCAGCAGCCAAGATCGCCGGACTAGCGGGGGGGCAACCGGGGAGCTGTTTTTT. Residues: CASSQDRRTSGGATGELFF.